This TCR beta chain is drawn from a study of blood T cells in healthy people across ages. The CDR3 consists of 15 residues. Trimming at V came to 2 bases and at J to 3 bases, leaving 4 bases not matched to a gene. Germline values: CDR1 DFQATT, CDR2 SNEGSKA (reference sequence). General observations from the study: Estimates drawn from one million T cells were deemed to understate diversity. Per million T cells, TCR beta diversity dropped roughly linearly as age increased.

This clonotype was picked up a small number of times. The antigen is unknown. A J-beta primer mix and a sample-barcoded 5' primer were used in a second PCR of about 7 to 12 cycles. MiXCR, applied by TCRdb to the 5' RACE reads, yields one record per CDR3 protein. The table records about 290,000 distinct CDR3 sequences, less than 30% of them present only once. In each sample, at least 7 million PBMCs were isolated. The sample taken for sequencing was blood. The receptor was derived from a woman in her sixties or seventies in good health. The chain is built from TRBV20-1 and TRBJ2-5; 12 nucleotides match TRBD2. The CDR3 coding sequence is TGCAGTGCTAGACCGCGGACTAGCGGGGAAGAGACCCAGTACTTC. This codes for CSARPRTSGEETQYF.